These T cell receptor beta chains were read from a single sample in a study of shared clonotypes between healthy human individuals. Assay used: immunoSEQ multiplex PCR; TCRdb lists only in-frame clones, some missing. Of approximately 2,000,000 clones listed, roughly 90% are singletons. The sequenced material came from naive CD4+ T cells from PBMCs. The receptors here all came from a young man in good health. Some clones in this sample may be carry-over from other donors' samples. Each CDR3 is given with its conserved first and last residue. A D gene is named only where the DNA matches it firmly. Some rows have no size entry. The others give once, few or many, or a class for an expanded clone.

CDR3aa: CASSEDMDNEKLFF
CDR3nt: TGTGCCAGCAGTGAAGATATGGATAATGAAAAACTGTTTTTT
v_gene: TRBV6-1
abundance: NA
j_gene: TRBJ1-4
d_gene: NA

CDR3aa: CASSSGTSWVETQYF
CDR3nt: TGCGCCAGCAGTTCCGGGACTAGCTGGGTCGAGACCCAGTACTTC
v_gene: TRBV5-1
abundance: NA
j_gene: TRBJ2-5
d_gene: TRBD2

CDR3aa: CASSLAGLAFRGEQFF
CDR3nt: TGTGCCAGCAGCCTCGCGGGACTAGCATTCCGGGGGGAGCAGTTCTTC
v_gene: TRBV7-2
abundance: NA
j_gene: TRBJ2-1
d_gene: TRBD2

CDR3aa: CASSSTLSGSYNEQFF
CDR3nt: TGTGCCAGCAGCTCGACGCTTTCGGGCTCCTACAATGAGCAGTTCTTC
v_gene: TRBV7-8
abundance: NA
j_gene: TRBJ2-1
d_gene: NA

CDR3aa: CASRRQGAADTQYF
CDR3nt: TGTGCCAGCAGGCGACAGGGGGCCGCAGATACGCAGTATTTT
v_gene: TRBV27
abundance: NA
j_gene: TRBJ2-3
d_gene: TRBD1

CDR3aa: CATSRGSGNSRELFF
CDR3nt: TGTGCCACCAGCAGAGGTAGCGGGAATTCTAGGGAGCTGTTTTTT
v_gene: TRBV15
abundance: NA
j_gene: TRBJ2-2
d_gene: TRBD2

CDR3aa: CASSPAWTGRLGGYTF
CDR3nt: TGTGCCAGCAGTCCAGCTTGGACAGGCCGCCTCGGTGGCTACACCTTC
v_gene: TRBV28
abundance: NA
j_gene: TRBJ1-2
d_gene: TRBD1

CDR3aa: CASSPGQGGEKLFF
CDR3nt: TGTGCCAGCAGCCCCGGACAGGGTGGTGAAAAACTGTTTTTT
v_gene: TRBV28
abundance: NA
j_gene: TRBJ1-4
d_gene: TRBD1

CDR3aa: CASSYRLAGGSTSTDTQYF
CDR3nt: TGTGCCAGCAGCTACCGACTAGCGGGAGGCTCTACTAGCACAGATACGCAGTATTTT
v_gene: TRBV11-2
abundance: NA
j_gene: TRBJ2-3
d_gene: TRBD2

CDR3aa: CASSSGPGRGARGVYEQYF
CDR3nt: TGTGCCAGCTCCTCCGGACCCGGTCGGGGAGCGAGGGGAGTCTACGAGCAGTACTTC
v_gene: TRBV18
abundance: NA
j_gene: TRBJ2-7
d_gene: NA

CDR3aa: CASSAPGAYNEQFF
CDR3nt: TGTGCCAGCAGCGCACCGGGTGCCTACAATGAGCAGTTCTTC
v_gene: TRBV7-8
abundance: NA
j_gene: TRBJ2-1
d_gene: NA

CDR3aa: CASSPAGSGNTIYF
CDR3nt: TGTGCCAGCAGTCCCGCAGGGTCAGGAAACACCATATATTTT
v_gene: TRBV6-6
abundance: NA
j_gene: TRBJ1-3
d_gene: NA

CDR3aa: CASRPGGSSYNEQFF
CDR3nt: TGTGCCAGCAGACCCGGGGGGAGCTCCTACAATGAGCAGTTCTTC
v_gene: TRBV28
abundance: NA
j_gene: TRBJ2-1
d_gene: TRBD2

CDR3aa: CSVVGADEAFF
CDR3nt: TGCAGCGTTGTAGGGGCAGATGAAGCTTTCTTT
v_gene: TRBV29-1
abundance: NA
j_gene: TRBJ1-1
d_gene: NA

CDR3aa: CASRAESADGYTF
CDR3nt: TGTGCCAGCAGGGCCGAATCGGCAGATGGCTACACCTTC
v_gene: TRBV2
abundance: NA
j_gene: TRBJ1-2
d_gene: NA

CDR3aa: CASSQGLAGGEQFF
CDR3nt: TGCGCCAGCAGCCAGGGACTAGCGGGCGGGGAGCAGTTCTTC
v_gene: TRBV4-3
abundance: NA
j_gene: TRBJ2-1
d_gene: TRBD2

CDR3aa: CASSSDRGGEKLFF
CDR3nt: TGTGCCAGTAGTTCGGACAGGGGGGGTGAAAAACTGTTTTTT
v_gene: TRBV19
abundance: NA
j_gene: TRBJ1-4
d_gene: TRBD1

CDR3aa: CASSLSRGKTQYF
CDR3nt: TGTGCCAGCTCCCTCAGTCGGGGAAAGACCCAGTACTTC
v_gene: TRBV5-6
abundance: NA
j_gene: TRBJ2-5
d_gene: NA

CDR3aa: CASSLWAEGSSYNEQFF
CDR3nt: TGTGCCAGCAGCTTGTGGGCGGAGGGAAGCTCCTACAATGAGCAGTTCTTC
v_gene: TRBV5-8
abundance: NA
j_gene: TRBJ2-1
d_gene: NA

CDR3aa: CASSLSGIGSYEQYF
CDR3nt: TGTGCCAGCAGTTTATCCGGGATAGGATCCTACGAGCAGTACTTC
v_gene: TRBV28
abundance: few
j_gene: TRBJ2-7
d_gene: NA

CDR3aa: CASSSNSGIGETQYF
CDR3nt: TGTGCCAGCAGTTCCAATAGCGGGATCGGGGAGACCCAGTACTTC
v_gene: TRBV28
abundance: NA
j_gene: TRBJ2-5
d_gene: TRBD2

CDR3aa: CASSLLRGLSYNEQFF
CDR3nt: TGTGCCAGCAGCTTGCTGAGGGGGCTCTCCTACAATGAGCAGTTCTTC
v_gene: TRBV5-4
abundance: NA
j_gene: TRBJ2-1
d_gene: TRBD1

CDR3aa: CASSPPGHLTDTQYF
CDR3nt: TGCGCCAGCAGCCCGCCGGGACACCTCACAGATACGCAGTATTTT
v_gene: TRBV5-1
abundance: once
j_gene: TRBJ2-3
d_gene: NA

CDR3aa: CASTLDSEAFF
CDR3nt: TGTGCCAGTACCCTGGACAGTGAAGCTTTCTTT
v_gene: TRBV6-1
abundance: few
j_gene: TRBJ1-1
d_gene: NA

CDR3aa: CACGPFREGSDTQYF
CDR3nt: TGTGCCTGCGGACCCTTCCGGGAGGGGTCAGATACGCAGTATTTT
v_gene: TRBV30
abundance: NA
j_gene: TRBJ2-3
d_gene: TRBD2

CDR3aa: CASSPRAGGDTGELFF
CDR3nt: TGTGCCAGCTCACCACGAGCGGGAGGGGACACCGGGGAGCTGTTTTTT
v_gene: TRBV18
abundance: NA
j_gene: TRBJ2-2
d_gene: TRBD2

CDR3aa: CASSLAGTSSYEQYF
CDR3nt: TGTGCCAGCAGCTTGGCCGGGACTAGCTCCTACGAGCAGTACTTC
v_gene: TRBV5-5
abundance: NA
j_gene: TRBJ2-7
d_gene: TRBD2

CDR3aa: CASSVLVTDTQYF
CDR3nt: TGTGCCAGCAGCGTATTGGTCACAGATACGCAGTATTTT
v_gene: TRBV9
abundance: NA
j_gene: TRBJ2-3
d_gene: NA

CDR3aa: CASSDDRYTDTQYF
CDR3nt: TGTGCCAGCAGTGACGACAGGTACACAGATACGCAGTATTTT
v_gene: TRBV6-4
abundance: NA
j_gene: TRBJ2-3
d_gene: NA

CDR3aa: CASSLGYRDSHYGYTF
CDR3nt: TGTGCCAGCAGTTTGGGGTACCGGGACAGCCACTATGGCTACACCTTC
v_gene: TRBV28
abundance: NA
j_gene: TRBJ1-2
d_gene: TRBD1